A single sample is the source of the 29 T cell receptor beta chains below, sequenced in a study of shared clonotypes between healthy human individuals. Assay: immunoSEQ multiplex PCR; the TCRdb copy retains only in-frame clones and omits some. This table has 90,000 to 100,000 clones, roughly 45% appearing once. Specimen: PBMCs. These receptors were collected from a woman aged 40 to 50 in good health. Some clones in this sample may be carry-over from other donors' samples.

The genes are TRBV6-6 and TRBJ2-2; D is perhaps TRBD1 (6 bases). V gave up 5 bases and J gave up 6 bases, with 7 bases separating them. In germline, CDR1 is MNHNY, CDR2 SVGAGI (reference sequence). There are 12 residues in the CDR3. The CDR3 spells CASSRTAGELFF. Here the CDR3 DNA reads TGTGCCAGCAGTCGGACAGCCGGGGAGCTGTTTTTT.

The V call is TRBV7-3, the J call TRBJ2-3; tentative D call: TRBD2 (6 bases). Trimming stripped 5 bases from V and 1 base from J, with 19 bases between. Germline V lookup: CDR1 SGHTA, CDR2 FQGTGA. This CDR3 is built from 17 residues. CDR3 DNA sequence: TGTGCCAGCAGCATACACGAGGACTACCAACGCACAGATACGCAGTATTTT. It is translated as CASSIHEDYQRTDTQYF.

Of note for this clone: This sample includes further DNA sequences coding for the same CDR3. The V call is TRBV9, the J call TRBJ2-5; the match to TRBD2 covers 11 bases. The CDR3 has 15 amino acids. Trimming removed 4 bases from V and 5 bases from J; junction bases left unmatched: 7. Germline CDR1 is SGDLS and CDR2 is YYNGEE. The CDR3 region is CASSISGRASETQYF. The CDR3, as DNA: TGTGCCAGCAGCATTAGCGGGAGGGCCTCTGAGACCCAGTACTTC.

The chain employs TRBV6-1 and TRBJ1-2; 9 bases line up with TRBD1. This CDR3 has 15 residues. Germline CDR1 reads MNHNS; CDR2 reads SASEGT. The J segment lost 2 bases and the V segment lost 5 bases, leaving 6 bases of the junction unmatched. The CDR3 sequence: CASSRPGTGNYGYTF. The CDR3 nucleotides read TGTGCCAGCAGTCGTCCCGGGACAGGGAACTATGGCTACACCTTC.

V and J are TRBV5-1 and TRBJ2-7, with TRBD1 identical over 10 bases. The germline CDR1 and CDR2 sequences are SGHRS and YFSETQ. V shed 2 bases, J shed 7 bases, and the junction held 6 bases outside the gene matches. This CDR3 is 14 amino acids long. CDR3 bases: TGCGCCAGCAGCTTCCGACAGGGGGCAGGGGAGCAGTACTTC. It translates to CASSFRQGAGEQYF.

The rearrangement uses TRBV28 and TRBJ2-6; no reliable D call. Deletions cut 3 bases from V and 0 bases from J, with 9 bases between. The CDR3 is 16 residues long. Germline V gives CDR1 MDHEN, CDR2 SYDVKM. DNA of the CDR3: TGTGCCAGCAGTTTCGCACAGATCTCTGGGGCCAACGTCCTGACTTTC. Translation gives CASSFAQISGANVLTF.

This clone was counted between two and nine times. The J gene is TRBJ2-1, the V gene TRBV30; the D is unclear. The V and J ends lost 4 bases and 2 bases respectively, with 9 bases between them. CDR3 length: 13 residues. CDR1 GTSNPN and CDR2 SVGIG come from the germline V gene (reference sequence). CDR3 protein: CAWTGVTYNEQFF. In DNA, the CDR3 is TGTGCCTGGACAGGAGTGACCTACAATGAGCAGTTCTTC.

This sequence joins TRBV9 and TRBJ2-2; 7 bases match TRBD2. J gave up 6 bases and V 0 bases, and 8 bases lay outside the gene matches. CDR3 length: 16 residues. CDR1 and CDR2 (germline): SGDLS, YYNGEE. The CDR3 loop reads CASSVATRGGAGELFF. The CDR3 DNA reads as TGTGCCAGCAGCGTAGCTACTAGGGGAGGGGCCGGGGAGCTGTTTTTT.

The rearrangement links TRBV6-4 to TRBJ2-3; 9 nucleotides align to TRBD2. The junction had 0 bases not matched to a gene; V was cut back by 2 bases and J by 3 bases. The CDR3 runs to 14 residues. Germline CDR1 reads MRHNA; CDR2 reads SNTAGT. The CDR3 is CASSDGLATDTQYF. CDR3 nucleotide sequence: TGTGCCAGCAGTGACGGACTAGCGACAGATACGCAGTATTTT.

As concerns this clone: A much larger clone lies one base from this, so it may be a read error. The V call is TRBV30, the J call TRBJ2-2; the D is unclear. V lost 0 bases and J lost 6, with 8 bases in between. The CDR3 consists of 13 residues. Germline-derived CDR1 and CDR2 are GTSNPN and SVGIG (reference sequence). The CDR3 nucleotides are TGTGCCTGGAGTGTATCCCCAGCCGGGGAGCTGTTTTTT. It encodes CAWSVSPAGELFF.

This rearrangement joins TRBV28 to TRBJ2-7; TRBD1 aligns across 8 bases. Germline CDR1 MDHEN, CDR2 SYDVKM. This CDR3 contains 13 residues. The ends lost 3 bases at V and 3 bases at J; junction bases unmatched: 1. The CDR3 sequence is CASSFGQGYEQYF. The CDR3 nucleotides are TGTGCCAGCAGTTTCGGACAGGGCTACGAGCAGTACTTC.

The V call is TRBV7-2, the J call TRBJ2-5, with a possible D match to TRBD1 (6 bases). V lost 6 bases and J 0 bases, leaving 8 bases between the germline ends. This CDR3 comprises 13 residues. The V gene's germline CDR1 is SGHTA and CDR2 FQGNSA. CDR3 coding DNA: TGTGCCAGCAGTAGACAGGACCAAGAGACCCAGTACTTC. This gives the protein CASSRQDQETQYF.

The V and J genes are TRBV28 and TRBJ2-7; 9 positions match TRBD1. This CDR3 is built from 15 residues. V shed 3 bases and J 3 bases; nucleotides not matched to a gene: 6. CDR1 MDHEN and CDR2 SYDVKM come from the germline V gene. CDR3 region: CASSFDRGANYEQYF. The CDR3 coding sequence is TGTGCCAGCAGTTTCGACAGGGGGGCTAACTACGAGCAGTACTTC.

This clone was seen a few times. This rearrangement joins TRBV6-1 to TRBJ2-5; D gene ambiguous. This CDR3 is built from 14 residues. Trimming pared 3 bases from V and 5 bases from J, leaving 13 bases between. Germline lookup yields CDR1 MNHNS and CDR2 SASEGT. The CDR3 reads CASSEVGLPETQYF. CDR3 sequence (DNA): TGTGCCAGCAGTGAGGTGGGTCTCCCGGAGACCCAGTACTTC.

V gene TRBV21-1 combines with J gene TRBJ2-7; the table's D call of TRBD2 was not tested on the DNA. TRBV21-1 is designated a pseudogene. The CDR3 spans 16 residues. The CDR3 spells CASNLGTSVKSYEQYF. The CDR3 region has the DNA TGTGCCAGCAATCTGGGGACTAGCGTGAAAAGCTACGAGCAGTACTTC.

This clone appeared many times. The chain carries TRBV18 and TRBJ1-6; D unresolved. V lost 3 bases and J lost 5, with 5 bases in between. The CDR3 consists of 13 residues. Germline lookup yields CDR1 KGHSH and CDR2 LQKENI. The CDR3 region has the DNA TGTGCCAGCTCACCTCCTAATAATTCACCCCTCCACTTT. This gives the protein CASSPPNNSPLHF.

In this sample, this clone turned up many times. This chain joins TRBV7-6 and TRBJ1-3, with a weak D call TRBD1 (5 bases). The CDR3 spans 14 residues. Germline V gives CDR1 SGHVS, CDR2 FNYEAQ. V lost 6 bases, J lost 8 bases, and 17 bases lay in between. The CDR3 protein is CASSSAGPADTIYF. As DNA, the CDR3 is TGTGCCAGCAGTTCGGCGGGGCCCGCCGACACCATATATTTT.

This clone turned up a few times. The V and J genes are TRBV28 and TRBJ1-5; possibly TRBD1 for D (5 bases). V was cut by 5 bases and J by 6 bases, with 8 bases left in between. Germline lookup yields CDR1 MDHEN and CDR2 SYDVKM. CDR3 length: 12 amino acids. This CDR3 reads CASSGQGQPQHF. The CDR3 DNA reads TGTGCCAGCAGTGGCCAGGGTCAGCCCCAGCATTTT.

This chain links TRBV5-1 with TRBJ2-7, with D tentatively TRBD2 (5 bases). With 5 bases removed from V and 4 bases from J, the gap between germline ends came to 13 bases. Germline V gene sequence: CDR1 SGHRS, CDR2 YFSETQ. The CDR3 loop spans 13 amino acids. The CDR3 spells CASSLASGYEQYF. CDR3 DNA sequence: TGCGCCAGCAGTTTAGCGAGTGGGTACGAGCAGTACTTC.

The J gene is TRBJ1-2, the V gene TRBV5-4, with 7 bases fitting TRBD1. With V trimmed by 3 bases and J by 8 bases, 13 bases remained unmatched. The CDR3 sequence is 15 residues long. The germline CDR1 and CDR2 sequences are SGHNT and YYREEE (reference sequence). CDR3 protein: CASSSRDSALEGYTF. Written as DNA, the CDR3 is TGTGCCAGCAGCTCCCGGGACAGCGCCTTGGAGGGCTACACCTTC.

As for this clone: A much larger clonotype is one base distant, so this may be a read error. The rearrangement joins TRBV28 to TRBJ1-2, with D possibly TRBD1 on 5 matching bases. Germline CDR1 is MDHEN and CDR2 is SYDVKM. Trimming stripped 7 bases from V and 6 bases from J, with 18 bases between. The CDR3 totals 14 residues. CDR3 region: CASNFHRGSHGYTF. The CDR3 DNA follows: TGTGCCAGCAATTTTCATCGGGGCTCTCATGGCTACACCTTC.

As concerns this clone: At one of its ends the junction is not consistent with the germline gene, which may arise from a read error. The chain employs TRBV5-3 and TRBJ1-2, with TRBD1 as a possible D gene (5 bases). TRBV5-3 is annotated as an ORF whose role is uncertain. This CDR3 is 13 amino acids long. DNA for the CDR3: TGTGCCAGCAGCTTGTGGGACCACTATGGCTACACCTTC. This encodes CASSLWDHYGYTF.

V usage is TRBV5-6 and J usage is TRBJ2-5, with D tentatively TRBD2 (6 bases). V was cut by 2 bases and J by 1 base, with 12 bases left in between. The germline gives CDR1 SGHDT, CDR2 YYEEEE. The CDR3 contains 15 residues. The CDR3 loop reads CASSFEGGAQETQYF. In nucleotides, the CDR3 is TGTGCCAGCAGCTTTGAGGGAGGAGCCCAAGAGACCCAGTACTTC.

This clone was detected only a few times. The rearrangement links TRBV29-1 to TRBJ1-1; no definite D call. CDR1 and CDR2 (germline): SQVTM, ANQGSEA. Trimming cost V 4 bases and J 2 bases, with 17 bases left between them. The CDR3 runs 15 residues. The CDR3 DNA is TGCAGCGTTGGTTCCCCCCAAATAAGTAACACTGAAGCTTTCTTT. The encoded protein is CSVGSPQISNTEAFF.

Ten or more counts support this clone. The J gene is TRBJ2-7, the V gene TRBV29-1; 8 nucleotides line up with TRBD2. J gave up 2 bases and V 5 bases, and 5 bases lay outside the gene matches. CDR1 is SQVTM, CDR2 ANQGSEA, per germline. The length of the CDR3 is 13 residues. The CDR3 DNA sequence: TGCAGCGTTAAGAGCGGGAGCCCCTACGAGCAGTACTTC. It encodes CSVKSGSPYEQYF.

This clone occurred many times. This chain uses TRBV30 with TRBJ1-3; D possibly corresponds to TRBD1 (5 bases). V was clipped by 4 bases and J by 2 bases, with 12 bases between them. The CDR3 is 14 residues long. Germline V CDR1 and CDR2: GTSNPN, SVGIG (reference sequence). The CDR3 is CAWKSGRTGNTIYF. The CDR3 DNA sequence: TGTGCCTGGAAGTCGGGGCGGACTGGAAACACCATATATTTT. Drawing the rest from reference TRBV30 and TRBJ1-3, the complete variable domain is SQTIHQWPATLVQPVGSPLSLECTVEGTSNPNLYWYRQAAGRGLQLLFYSVGIGQISSEVPQNLSASRPQDRQFILSSKKLLLSDSGFYLCAWKSGRTGNTIYFGEGSWLTVV.

This clone was seen at least ten times. The V gene is TRBV5-8, the J gene TRBJ2-3, with D hard to call. V lost 4 bases, J lost 10 bases, and 25 bases lay in between. Germline V gene data show CDR1 as SGHTS and CDR2 as YDEGEE. The CDR3 extends over 16 amino acids. CDR3 loop: CASSPVGSARPHAQYF. The CDR3 nucleotides read TGTGCCAGCAGCCCGGTTGGCAGTGCCCGGCCTCATGCGCAGTATTTT. The full variable domain, completed using reference TRBV5-8 and TRBJ2-3, is EAGVTQSPTHLIKTRGQQATLRCSPISGHTSVYWYQQALGLGLQFLLWYDEGEERNRGNFPPRFSGRQFPNYSSELNVNALELEDSALYLCASSPVGSARPHAQYFGPGTRLTVL.

For this clone: At one of its ends the junction is not consistent with the germline gene, which may arise from a read error. This chain links TRBV2 with TRBJ2-7, with D perhaps assigned TRBD1 or TRBD2 (6 bases each). The CDR3 runs 14 residues. CDR1 is SNHLY, CDR2 FYNNEI, per germline. The CDR3 spells CAGRPRGTHYEQYF. The CDR3 nucleotides read TGTGCCGGCAGGCCCCGCGGGACACACTACGAGCAGTACTTC.

This clone was recorded many times. The chain employs TRBV4-2 and TRBJ2-7; 10 bases line up with TRBD1. The CDR3 sequence is 15 residues long. Germline trimming cut 4 bases from V and 5 bases from J; bases unmatched to any gene: 8. The V gene's germline CDR1 is LGHNA and CDR2 YNFKEQ. The CDR3 sequence is CASSPQTGGPDEQYF. The CDR3 DNA sequence: TGTGCCAGCAGCCCCCAGACAGGGGGCCCAGACGAGCAGTACTTC.